Following are 26 T cell receptor beta chains from one sample sequenced in a study of human T cells and chemical hapten exposure (dated by TCRdb to the early 2020s). Reading the label with the study, this specimen's time point is: patch test 3, about 24 weeks after DPC sensitization. The sample's treatment or condition label, in plain terms: therapeutic diphenylcyclopropenone sensitization with weekly scalp DPC. The library was built by means of RACE. These reads were obtained on a NextSeq 500. TCRdb took the public reads, trimmed them with fastp at Q25, ran MiXCR for clone calling and kept in-frame beta chains. For every CDR3 protein sequence, its rows merge into one entry that carries the most common genes and DNA. This sample comprises 150,000 to 200,000 distinct CDR3 sequences, around 30% of them detected only once. The top ten clones comprise 2.1% of the sample. Sequencing used whole blood, obtained in connection with sensitization to the hapten diphenylcyclopropenone (DPC). Source of these receptors: a woman aged 18-30 years with alopecia areata. Some clones in this sample may be carry-over from other donors' samples.

The chain is built from TRBV14 and TRBJ1-5; 7 nucleotides line up with TRBD1. J was trimmed by 5 bases and V by 4 bases; bases with no gene match: 2. CDR1 and CDR2 (germline): SGHDN, FVKESK. The CDR3 extends over 13 amino acids. CDR3 DNA: TGTGCCAGCAGCCCAGGGGGAGATCAGCCCCAGCATTTT. The encoded protein is CASSPGGDQPQHF.

This chain connects TRBV9 to TRBJ1-1, with D hard to call. The V end was cut by 2 bases, the J end by 0 bases, with 5 bases between. The CDR3 has 13 amino acids. From germline, CDR1 is SGDLS and CDR2 YYNGEE. The CDR3 DNA follows: TGTGCCAGCAGCGTCAGTATGAACACTGAAGCTTTCTTT. Translating gives CASSVSMNTEAFF.

This clonotype was detected only a few times. The chain recombines TRBV5-1 with TRBJ2-1; TRBD2 aligns across 15 bases. Germline V gene lookup returns CDR1 SGHRS and CDR2 YFSETQ. V gave up 4 bases and J gave up 7 bases; unmatched junction bases: 15. CDR3 length: 19 amino acids. The CDR3 is CASSRTGLAGGAGKNEQFF. The CDR3, as DNA: TGCGCCAGCAGCCGGACCGGACTAGCGGGGGGGGCGGGGAAGAATGAGCAGTTCTTC.

This clonotype occurred many times. J is TRBJ1-3 and V is TRBV29-1; D call uncertain. The germline V and J ends were trimmed by 5 bases and 1 base, with 6 bases remaining between them. Germline V gene lookup returns CDR1 SQVTM and CDR2 ANQGSEA. The CDR3 is 12 amino acids. The CDR3 reads CSVLWSGNTIYF. The CDR3 DNA reads TGCAGCGTTCTTTGGTCTGGAAACACCATATATTTT. Supplemented by reference TRBV29-1 and TRBJ1-3, the full variable domain reads SAVISQKPSRDICQRGTSLTIQCQVDSQVTMMFWYRQQPGQSLTLIATANQGSEATYESGFVIDKFPISRPNLTFSTLTVSNMSPEDSSIYLCSVLWSGNTIYFGEGSWLTVV.

A few counts support this clonotype. This chain links TRBV10-3 with TRBJ1-1, with D tentatively TRBD1 (6 bases). CDR3 length equals 15 residues. V dropped 2 bases and J dropped 2 bases, with 12 bases sitting between them. CDR1 and CDR2 (germline): ENHRY, SYGVKD. CDR3 in amino acids: CAISEPGHANTEAFF. CDR3 nucleotide sequence: TGTGCCATCAGTGAGCCGGGACACGCAAACACTGAAGCTTTCTTT.

The chain carries TRBV14 and TRBJ2-1; TRBD2 matches 7 bases. V shed 8 bases and J 4 bases; nucleotides not matched to a gene: 11. CDR1 SGHDN and CDR2 FVKESK come from the germline V gene. The CDR3 contains 15 residues. CDR3 amino acids: CASRAVASGYNEQFF. DNA of the CDR3: TGTGCCAGCCGAGCCGTCGCTAGCGGTTACAATGAGCAGTTCTTC.

V gene TRBV11-1 combines with J gene TRBJ2-7; D unclear. Between the trimmed V and J ends, which lost 5 bases and 3 bases, there was a span of 11 bases. The germline gives CDR1 SGHAT, CDR2 FQDESV (reference sequence). There are 13 residues in the CDR3. The CDR3 region is CASSPGPLYEQYF. CDR3 nucleotide sequence: TGTGCCAGCAGCCCTGGACCCCTCTACGAGCAGTACTTC. The whole variable domain, filled in from reference TRBV11-1 and TRBJ2-7, reads EAEVAQSPRYKITEKSQAVAFWCDPISGHATLYWYRQILGQGPELLVQFQDESVVDDSQLPKDRFSAERLKGVDSTLKIQPAELGDSAMYLCASSPGPLYEQYFGPGTRLTVT.

The chain couples TRBV20-1 to TRBJ1-5; 8 bases match TRBD1. Trimming removed 4 bases from V and 3 bases from J; junction bases left unmatched: 11. This CDR3 spans 16 amino acids. CDR1 is DFQATT and CDR2 is SNEGSKA in the germline V gene (reference sequence). The CDR3 loop is CSAMPLQGVFNQPQHF. As DNA, the CDR3 is TGCAGTGCTATGCCATTACAGGGGGTATTCAATCAGCCCCAGCATTTT.

This clonotype was observed a few times. The J gene is TRBJ2-7, the V gene TRBV27, with TRBD2 matching 7 bases. V shed 4 bases and J 6 bases; nucleotides not matched to a gene: 9. The germline V gene has CDR1 MNHEY and CDR2 SMNVEV (reference sequence). The CDR3 loop spans 14 amino acids. The CDR3 here is CASSYRAGVLEQYF. CDR3 bases: TGTGCCAGCAGTTATCGCGCGGGGGTACTCGAGCAGTACTTC.

V usage is TRBV14 and J usage is TRBJ2-7, with D tentatively TRBD1 (6 bases). Germline V gene lookup returns CDR1 SGHDN and CDR2 FVKESK. V shed 0 bases and J shed 2 bases, with 14 bases lying between them. The CDR3 sequence is 16 residues long. The CDR3 nucleotides read TGTGCCAGCAGCCAAGATCCAGGGGAGAGGCCCTACGAGCAGTACTTC. Translation: CASSQDPGERPYEQYF. Supplemented by reference TRBV14 and TRBJ2-7, the full variable domain reads EAGVTQFPSHSVIEKGQTVTLRCDPISGHDNLYWYRRVMGKEIKFLLHFVKESKQDESGMPNNRFLAERTGGTYSTLKVQPAELEDSGVYFCASSQDPGERPYEQYFGPGTRLTVT.

The chain combines TRBV4-3 with TRBJ1-1; D not resolved. CDR1 is LGHNA, CDR2 YSLEER, per germline. V dropped 1 base and J dropped 4 bases, with 10 bases sitting between them. The CDR3 is 14 amino acids. The CDR3 DNA reads as TGCGCCAGCAGCCAAGGCGCTCAGAGCACTGAAGCTTTCTTT. This encodes CASSQGAQSTEAFF.

The J gene is TRBJ2-2, the V gene TRBV7-9, with D unresolved. The CDR3 is made up of 14 amino acids. The germline gives CDR1 SEHNR, CDR2 FQNEAQ (reference sequence). Trimming left V 2 bases short and J 6 bases short, with 10 bases between. CDR3 loop: CASSLKGLAGELFF. CDR3 coding DNA: TGTGCCAGCAGCTTAAAGGGATTGGCCGGGGAGCTGTTTTTT.

This clonotype was counted a few times. The chain combines TRBV28 with TRBJ1-4; maybe TRBD1 (6 bases). The CDR3 runs to 15 residues. Trimming took off 5 bases at V and 4 bases at J, with 14 bases between the two ends. Germline V gene lookup returns CDR1 MDHEN and CDR2 SYDVKM. This chain's CDR3 is CASSGTQGINEKLFF. CDR3 sequence (DNA): TGTGCCAGCAGTGGGACCCAGGGGATTAATGAAAAACTGTTTTTT.

A note on this clonotype: This may stem from a read error, because a much larger clone lies one nucleotide away. The chain is built from TRBV2 and TRBJ2-2; a weak D match, TRBD2 (6 bases). In germline, CDR1 is SNHLY, CDR2 FYNNEI. V dropped 4 bases and J dropped 2 bases, with 11 bases sitting between them. CDR3 length: 15 amino acids. This chain's CDR3 is CASSVPAGNTGELFF. The CDR3, as DNA: TGTGCCAGCAGTGTACCAGCGGGTAACACCGGGGAGCTGTTTTTT.

The genes are TRBV29-1 and TRBJ2-3; D call uncertain. Germline CDR1 and CDR2: SQVTM and ANQGSEA. Trimming removed 4 bases from V and 2 bases from J, with 7 bases in between. The CDR3 consists of 12 residues. CDR3 DNA: TGCAGCGTTGCTATGATCACAGATACGCAGTATTTT. The encoded protein is CSVAMITDTQYF.

The rearrangement joins TRBV4-1 to TRBJ2-1; unclear D gene. The CDR3 totals 13 residues. Germline V CDR1 and CDR2: MGHRA, YSYEKL. Trimming took 1 base from V and 6 from J, leaving 7 bases between them. CDR3 region: CASSQVGSNEQFF. In nucleotides, the CDR3 is TGCGCCAGCAGCCAAGTTGGCTCCAATGAGCAGTTCTTC.

The table lists this clonotype with a few counts. The J gene is TRBJ1-2, the V gene TRBV6-5; 7 bases are a match to TRBD1. Germline-derived CDR1 and CDR2 are MNHEY and SVGAGI. This CDR3 is 18 amino acids long. The junction had 16 bases not matched to a gene; V was cut back by 2 bases and J by 4 bases. The chain's CDR3 is CASSYQLTGFKRSYGYTF. The CDR3 region has the DNA TGTGCCAGCAGTTACCAGCTGACAGGGTTCAAAAGATCCTATGGCTACACCTTC.

Comment on this clonotype: Compared with germline, one end of the junction differs, possibly owing to a read error. The J gene is TRBJ2-6, the V gene TRBV15; D remains ambiguous. The CDR3 runs 16 residues. In germline, CDR1 is LNHNV, CDR2 YYDKDF (reference sequence). The CDR3 sequence: CATSRGRDSGANVLTF. The CDR3 nucleotides are TGTGCCACCAGTAGAGGAAGGGACTCTGGGGCCAACGTCCTGACTTTC.

The sample holds a few counts of this clonotype. The chain uses TRBV15 and TRBJ2-1; a weak D match, TRBD1 (6 bases). This CDR3 region has 13 residues. Germline V gene lookup returns CDR1 LNHNV and CDR2 YYDKDF (reference sequence). Trimming took off 9 bases at V and 7 bases at J, with 16 bases between the two ends. Written as DNA, the CDR3 is TGTGCCACAAGGAAGGGGGTCGGGAATGAGCAGTTCTTC. Residues: CATRKGVGNEQFF.

The chain is built from TRBV3-1 and TRBJ2-7; 8 bases are shared with TRBD2. The CDR3 runs 18 residues. The germline CDR1 and CDR2 sequences are LGHDT and YNNKEL (reference sequence). V was pared by 0 bases and J by 5 bases, with 15 bases of the junction left unmatched. CDR3 residues: CASSQDSVLLAGINEQYF. The DNA for the CDR3 is TGTGCCAGCAGCCAAGATTCGGTGTTGCTAGCGGGCATCAACGAGCAGTACTTC.

This clonotype was seen many times. The V call is TRBV20-1, the J call TRBJ2-7; possibly TRBD2 for D (6 bases). Trimming took 7 bases from V and 1 from J, leaving 14 bases between them. Germline CDR1 DFQATT, CDR2 SNEGSKA (reference sequence). The CDR3 is made up of 13 amino acids. Here the CDR3 reads CSGVGGDSYEQYF. In DNA, the CDR3 is TGCAGTGGGGTTGGCGGGGATTCCTACGAGCAGTACTTC.

This clonotype has just a few counts. The V call is TRBV2, the J call TRBJ2-5; D tentatively fits TRBD1 or TRBD2 (5 bases each). The CDR3 has 13 residues. V was pared by 10 bases and J by 7 bases, with 19 bases between. The germline CDR1 and CDR2 sequences are SNHLY and FYNNEI. The CDR3 DNA reads TGTGCCACGAACGGGGCAGGTGGCGGGACCCAGTACTTC. It translates to CATNGAGGGTQYF.

V is TRBV12-3 or TRBV12-4 and J is TRBJ1-1; the D gene is possibly TRBD1 (6 bases). V lost 1 base and J 3 bases, leaving 12 bases between the germline ends. This CDR3 region has 15 residues. The CDR3 DNA reads TGTGCCAGCAGTTTAGTAGGGGGGGTTTACACTGAAGCTTTCTTT. Protein: CASSLVGGVYTEAFF.

This clonotype was detected ten times or more. The chain recombines TRBV6-6 with TRBJ2-1, with D possibly TRBD1 on 5 matching bases. This CDR3 is 14 amino acids long. Trimming pared 4 bases from V and 4 bases from J, leaving 11 bases between. Germline lookup yields CDR1 MNHNY and CDR2 SVGAGI (reference sequence). The chain's CDR3 is CASSSATEYNEQFF. CDR3 bases: TGTGCCAGCAGTTCGGCGACAGAATACAATGAGCAGTTCTTC.

This clonotype turned up a few times. The V and J genes are TRBV4-2 and TRBJ1-1, with TRBD1 matching 7 bases. CDR1 LGHNA and CDR2 YNFKEQ come from the germline V gene. Trimming took 5 bases from V and 2 from J; bases not matched to a gene: 5. The CDR3 loop spans 14 amino acids. The CDR3 DNA reads TGTGCCAGCAGCTCTACAGGGGTTAACACTGAAGCTTTCTTT. This translates into CASSSTGVNTEAFF.

The rearrangement links TRBV20-1 to TRBJ2-7, with D unresolved. Trimming stripped 6 bases from V and 5 bases from J, with 5 bases between. The germline V gene has CDR1 DFQATT and CDR2 SNEGSKA (reference sequence). This CDR3 is built from 9 residues. This CDR3 is CSARDEQYF. CDR3 DNA sequence: TGCAGTGCCCGAGACGAGCAGTACTTC.